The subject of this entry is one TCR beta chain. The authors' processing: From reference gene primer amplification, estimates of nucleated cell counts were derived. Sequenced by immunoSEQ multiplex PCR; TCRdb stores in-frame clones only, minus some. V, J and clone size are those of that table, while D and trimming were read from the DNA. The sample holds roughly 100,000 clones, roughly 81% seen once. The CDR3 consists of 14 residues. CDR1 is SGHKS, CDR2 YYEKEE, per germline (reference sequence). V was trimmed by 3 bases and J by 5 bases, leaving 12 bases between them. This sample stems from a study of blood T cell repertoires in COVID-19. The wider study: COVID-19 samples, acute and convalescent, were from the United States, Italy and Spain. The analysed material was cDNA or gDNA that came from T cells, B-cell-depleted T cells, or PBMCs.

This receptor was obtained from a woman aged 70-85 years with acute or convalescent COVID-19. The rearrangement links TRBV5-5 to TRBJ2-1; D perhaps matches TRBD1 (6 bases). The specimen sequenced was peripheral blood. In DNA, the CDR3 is TGTGCCAGCAGCTATACAGGGCTGAACAATGAGCAGTTCTTC. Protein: CASSYTGLNNEQFF.